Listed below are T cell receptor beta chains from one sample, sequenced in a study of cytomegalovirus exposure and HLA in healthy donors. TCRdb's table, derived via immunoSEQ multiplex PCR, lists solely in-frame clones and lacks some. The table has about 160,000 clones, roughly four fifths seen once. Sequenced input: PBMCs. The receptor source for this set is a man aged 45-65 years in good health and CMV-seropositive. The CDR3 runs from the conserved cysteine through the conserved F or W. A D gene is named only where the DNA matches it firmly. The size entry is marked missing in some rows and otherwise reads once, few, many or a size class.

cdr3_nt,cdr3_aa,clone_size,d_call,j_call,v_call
TGTGCCAGCGGCAGGCGGGCGGGGACTGAAGCTTTCTTT,CASGRRAGTEAFF,once,-,TRBJ1-1,TRBV6-1
TGTGCCAGCAGCGTAACCGGGACAGGGTTCACCGGGGAGCTGTTTTTT,CASSVTGTGFTGELFF,-,TRBD1,TRBJ2-2,TRBV9
TGTGCCAGCAGCCCACAGGGGACCTCCTACGAGCAGTACTTC,CASSPQGTSYEQYF,few,TRBD1,TRBJ2-7,TRBV7-2
TGTGCCAGCAGCTTGACGGCAGGTGATCATGAAAAACTGTTTTTT,CASSLTAGDHEKLFF,-,-,TRBJ1-4,TRBV5-8
TGTGCCAGCAAAATACTAGCGGGGATAAATGAGCAGTTCTTC,CASKILAGINEQFF,-,TRBD2,TRBJ2-1,TRBV28
TGTGCCAGCAGCCACCCTAGCGGGCCACAAGAGACCCAGTACTTC,CASSHPSGPQETQYF,-,TRBD2,TRBJ2-5,TRBV7-9
TGTGCCTGGAGAATACCGGGAGGACGGACTGAAGCTTTCTTT,CAWRIPGGRTEAFF,-,-,TRBJ1-1,TRBV30
TGTGCCAGCAGTTACTCTTGGGCAGATACCGAGCAGTACTTC,CASSYSWADTEQYF,-,-,TRBJ2-7,TRBV6-5
TGTGCCAGCAGCTTTATAAACTCGAACACCGGGGAGCTGTTTTTT,CASSFINSNTGELFF,-,-,TRBJ2-2,TRBV7-2
TGCAGTGCTAGACGAGCAGATACGCAGTATTTT,CSARRADTQYF,few,-,TRBJ2-3,TRBV20-1
TGCGCCAGCAGCCAGACAGGGGGCGAGTATGGCTACACCTTC,CASSQTGGEYGYTF,-,TRBD1,TRBJ1-2,TRBV4-3
TGTGCCAGTAGGTTGCAACACTGGAGCTCCTACAATGAGCAGTTCTTC,CASRLQHWSSYNEQFF,-,-,TRBJ2-1,TRBV19
TGTGCCAGCAGTCCGGAGGACGGGTTTTTGTACGAGCAGTACTTC,CASSPEDGFLYEQYF,-,-,TRBJ2-7,TRBV7-9
TGTGCCAGCAGCGTAGAATGGCAGGGCTACAACGAGCAGTACTTC,CASSVEWQGYNEQYF,-,-,TRBJ2-7,TRBV9
TGTGCCAGCAGTCGTACAGGGGGGGATAATGAAAAACTGTTTTTT,CASSRTGGDNEKLFF,-,TRBD1,TRBJ1-4,TRBV5-5